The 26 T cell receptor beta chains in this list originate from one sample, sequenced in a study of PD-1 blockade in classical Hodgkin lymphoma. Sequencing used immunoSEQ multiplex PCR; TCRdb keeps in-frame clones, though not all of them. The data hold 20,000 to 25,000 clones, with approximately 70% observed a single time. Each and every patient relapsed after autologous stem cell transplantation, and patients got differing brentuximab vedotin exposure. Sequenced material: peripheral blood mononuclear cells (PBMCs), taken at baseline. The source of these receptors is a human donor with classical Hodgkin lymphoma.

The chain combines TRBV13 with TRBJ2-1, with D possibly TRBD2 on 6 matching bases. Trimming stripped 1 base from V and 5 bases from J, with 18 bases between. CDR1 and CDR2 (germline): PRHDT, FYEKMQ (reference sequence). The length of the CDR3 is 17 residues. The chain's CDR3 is CASSLEEWKGLHNEQFF. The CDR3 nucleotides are TGTGCCAGCAGCTTAGAAGAATGGAAGGGACTCCACAATGAGCAGTTCTTC.

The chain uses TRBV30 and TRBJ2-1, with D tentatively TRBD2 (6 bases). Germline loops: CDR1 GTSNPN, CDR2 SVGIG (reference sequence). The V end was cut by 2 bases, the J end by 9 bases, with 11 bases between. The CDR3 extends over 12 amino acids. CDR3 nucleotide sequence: TGTGCCTGGAGTTCCCAGGGAGGTGAGCAGTTCTTC. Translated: CAWSSQGGEQFF.

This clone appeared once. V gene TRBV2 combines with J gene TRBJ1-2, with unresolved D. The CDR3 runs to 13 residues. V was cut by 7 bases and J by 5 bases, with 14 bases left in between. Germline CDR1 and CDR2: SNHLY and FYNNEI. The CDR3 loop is CASKFGQIYGYTF. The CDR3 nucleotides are TGTGCCAGCAAATTCGGGCAGATATATGGCTACACCTTC. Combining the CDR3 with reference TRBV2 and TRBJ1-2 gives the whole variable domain EPEVTQTPSHQVTQMGQEVILRCVPISNHLYFYWYRQILGQKVEFLVSFYNNEISEKSEIFDDQFSVERPDGSNFTLKIRSTKLEDSAMYFCASKFGQIYGYTFGSGTRLTVV.

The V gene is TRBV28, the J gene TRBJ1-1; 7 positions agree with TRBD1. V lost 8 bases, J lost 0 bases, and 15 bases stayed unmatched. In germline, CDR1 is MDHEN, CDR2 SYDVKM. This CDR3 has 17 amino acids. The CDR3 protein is CASGPTGTVGLNTEAFF. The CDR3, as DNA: TGTGCCAGCGGTCCAACCGGGACAGTAGGGCTGAACACTGAAGCTTTCTTT.

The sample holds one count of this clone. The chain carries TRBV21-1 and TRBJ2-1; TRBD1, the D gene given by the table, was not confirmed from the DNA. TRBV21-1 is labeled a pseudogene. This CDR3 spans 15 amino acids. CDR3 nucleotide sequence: TGTGCCAGCAGCCTTTTTGGACAGCGCCAAAATGAGCAGTTCTTC. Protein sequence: CASSLFGQRQNEQFF.

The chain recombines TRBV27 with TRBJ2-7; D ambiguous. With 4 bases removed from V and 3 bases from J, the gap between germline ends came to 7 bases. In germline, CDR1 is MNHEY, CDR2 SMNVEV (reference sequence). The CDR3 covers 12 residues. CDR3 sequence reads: CASSSRGYEQYF. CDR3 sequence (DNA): TGTGCCAGCAGTTCCCGCGGCTACGAGCAGTACTTC.

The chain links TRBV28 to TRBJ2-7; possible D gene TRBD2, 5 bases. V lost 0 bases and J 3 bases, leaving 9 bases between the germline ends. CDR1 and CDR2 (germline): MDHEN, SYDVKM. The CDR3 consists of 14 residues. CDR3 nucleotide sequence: TGTGCCAGCAGTTTATGGGACGGAGGCTACGAGCAGTACTTC. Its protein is CASSLWDGGYEQYF.

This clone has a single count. In DNA, the CDR3 is TGTGCCAGCAGCACAACACAGTCCGGGACCCTCCACTTT. Its protein product is CASSTTQSGTLHF. V usage is TRBV9 and J usage is TRBJ1-6; D uncertain. V lost 4 bases and J 14 bases, leaving 16 bases between the germline ends. CDR3 length equals 13 residues. Germline CDR1 and CDR2: SGDLS and YYNGEE.

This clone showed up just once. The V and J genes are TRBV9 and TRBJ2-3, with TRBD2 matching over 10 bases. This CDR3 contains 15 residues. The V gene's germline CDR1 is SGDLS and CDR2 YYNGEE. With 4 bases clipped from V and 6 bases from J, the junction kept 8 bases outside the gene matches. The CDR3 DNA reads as TGTGCCAGCAGCTTAGCGGGGGGTACCACCGATACGCAGTATTTT. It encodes CASSLAGGTTDTQYF.

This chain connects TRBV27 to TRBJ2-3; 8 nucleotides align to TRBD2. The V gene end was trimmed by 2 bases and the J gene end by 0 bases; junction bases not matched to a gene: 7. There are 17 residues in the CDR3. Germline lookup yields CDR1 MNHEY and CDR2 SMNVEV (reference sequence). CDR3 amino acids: CASSLTRGVASTDTQYF. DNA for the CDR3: TGTGCCAGCAGTTTAACGCGGGGGGTCGCTAGCACAGATACGCAGTATTTT.

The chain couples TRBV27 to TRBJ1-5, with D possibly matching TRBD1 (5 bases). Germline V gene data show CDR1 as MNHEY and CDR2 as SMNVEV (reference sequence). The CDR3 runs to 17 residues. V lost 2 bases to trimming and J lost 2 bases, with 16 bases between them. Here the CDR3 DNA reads TGTGCCAGCAGTTTACTGGGGGGGGTGATGGGCAATCAGCCCCAGCATTTT. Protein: CASSLLGGVMGNQPQHF.

CDR3: CASSSQGAVGNEQFF. Here the CDR3 DNA reads TGTGCCAGCTCATCACAGGGGGCCGTAGGCAATGAGCAGTTCTTC. V is TRBV18 and J is TRBJ2-1, with 9 bases identical to TRBD1. CDR1 is KGHSH and CDR2 is LQKENI in the germline V gene. J was trimmed by 6 bases and V by 5 bases; bases with no gene match: 8. The CDR3 loop spans 15 amino acids.

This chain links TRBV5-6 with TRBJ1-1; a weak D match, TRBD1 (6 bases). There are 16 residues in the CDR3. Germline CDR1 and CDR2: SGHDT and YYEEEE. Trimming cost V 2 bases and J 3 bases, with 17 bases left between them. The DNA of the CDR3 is TGTGCCAGCAGCTTAACAGGGAAATTTAGGGACACTGAAGCTTTCTTT. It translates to CASSLTGKFRDTEAFF.

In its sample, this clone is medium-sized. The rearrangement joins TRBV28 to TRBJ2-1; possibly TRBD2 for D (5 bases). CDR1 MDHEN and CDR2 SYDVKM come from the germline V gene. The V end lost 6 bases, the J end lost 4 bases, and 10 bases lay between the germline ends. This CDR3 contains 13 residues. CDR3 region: CASSWESYNEQFF. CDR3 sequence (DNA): TGTGCCAGCAGCTGGGAGTCATACAATGAGCAGTTCTTC.

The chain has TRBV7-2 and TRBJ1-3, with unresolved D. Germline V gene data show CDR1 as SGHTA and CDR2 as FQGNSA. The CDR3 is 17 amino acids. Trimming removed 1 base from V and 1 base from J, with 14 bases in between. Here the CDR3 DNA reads TGTGCCAGCAGCTTAGAGAAAGATGGGGTATCTGGAAACACCATATATTTT. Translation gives CASSLEKDGVSGNTIYF.

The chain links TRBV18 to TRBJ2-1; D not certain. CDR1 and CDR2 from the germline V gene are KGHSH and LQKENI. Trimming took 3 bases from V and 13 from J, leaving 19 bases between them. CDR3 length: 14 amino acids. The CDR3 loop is CASSPESPGGFQFF. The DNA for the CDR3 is TGTGCCAGCTCACCCGAATCACCAGGTGGGTTTCAGTTCTTC.

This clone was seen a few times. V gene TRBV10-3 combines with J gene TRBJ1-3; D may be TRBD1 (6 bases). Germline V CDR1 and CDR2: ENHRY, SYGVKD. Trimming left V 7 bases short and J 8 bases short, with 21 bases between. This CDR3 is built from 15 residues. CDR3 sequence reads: CAITPRGETGDTIYF. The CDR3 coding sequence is TGTGCCATCACCCCCAGGGGTGAGACTGGCGACACCATATATTTT.

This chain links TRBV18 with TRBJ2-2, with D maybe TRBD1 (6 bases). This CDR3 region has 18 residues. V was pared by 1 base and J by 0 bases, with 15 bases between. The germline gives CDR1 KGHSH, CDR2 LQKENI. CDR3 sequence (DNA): TGTGCCAGCTCACCACGACCGCAGGGGAGTACGAACACCGGGGAGCTGTTTTTT. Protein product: CASSPRPQGSTNTGELFF.

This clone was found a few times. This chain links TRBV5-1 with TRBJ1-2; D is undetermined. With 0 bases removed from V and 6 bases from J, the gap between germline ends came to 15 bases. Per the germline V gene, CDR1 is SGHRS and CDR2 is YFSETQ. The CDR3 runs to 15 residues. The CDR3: CASSLVGQPRDGYTF. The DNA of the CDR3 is TGCGCCAGCAGCTTGGTAGGCCAGCCGAGGGATGGCTACACCTTC.

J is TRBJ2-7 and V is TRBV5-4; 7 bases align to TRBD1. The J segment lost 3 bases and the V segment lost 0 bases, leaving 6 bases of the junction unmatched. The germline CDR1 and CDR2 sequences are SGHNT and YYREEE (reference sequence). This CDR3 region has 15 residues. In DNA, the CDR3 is TGTGCCAGCAGCTTGGGTGACAGGGAAGGCTACGAGCAGTACTTC. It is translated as CASSLGDREGYEQYF.

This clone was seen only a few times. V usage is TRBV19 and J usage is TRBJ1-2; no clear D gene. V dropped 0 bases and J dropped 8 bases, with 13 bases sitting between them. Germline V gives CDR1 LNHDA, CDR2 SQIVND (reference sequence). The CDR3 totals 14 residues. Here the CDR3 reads CASSIDGSPWGYTF. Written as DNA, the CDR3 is TGTGCCAGTAGTATAGATGGCAGTCCATGGGGCTACACCTTC.

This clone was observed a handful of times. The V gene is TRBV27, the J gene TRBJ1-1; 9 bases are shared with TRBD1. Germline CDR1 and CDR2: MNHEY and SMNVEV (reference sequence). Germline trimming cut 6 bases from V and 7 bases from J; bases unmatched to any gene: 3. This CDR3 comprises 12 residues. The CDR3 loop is CASRGQGVEAFF. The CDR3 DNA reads TGTGCCAGCAGGGGACAGGGAGTTGAAGCTTTCTTT.

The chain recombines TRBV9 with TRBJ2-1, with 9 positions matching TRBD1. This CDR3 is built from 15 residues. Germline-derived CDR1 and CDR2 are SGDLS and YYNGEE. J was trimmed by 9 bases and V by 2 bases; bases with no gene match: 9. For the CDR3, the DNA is TGTGCCAGCAGCGTTACGGGACAGGGTGCCCCTGAGCAGTTCTTC. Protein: CASSVTGQGAPEQFF.

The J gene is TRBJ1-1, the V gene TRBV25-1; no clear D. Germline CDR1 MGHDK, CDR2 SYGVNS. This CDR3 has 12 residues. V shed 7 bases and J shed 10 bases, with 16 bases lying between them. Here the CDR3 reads CASTQGTGPAFF. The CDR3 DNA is TGTGCCAGCACCCAAGGAACGGGCCCAGCTTTCTTT.

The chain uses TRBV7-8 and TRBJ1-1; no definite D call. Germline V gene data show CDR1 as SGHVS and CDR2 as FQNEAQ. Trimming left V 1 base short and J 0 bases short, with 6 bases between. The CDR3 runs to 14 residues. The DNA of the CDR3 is TGTGCCAGCAGCTTAGGGCGGCTGAACACTGAAGCTTTCTTT. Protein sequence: CASSLGRLNTEAFF.

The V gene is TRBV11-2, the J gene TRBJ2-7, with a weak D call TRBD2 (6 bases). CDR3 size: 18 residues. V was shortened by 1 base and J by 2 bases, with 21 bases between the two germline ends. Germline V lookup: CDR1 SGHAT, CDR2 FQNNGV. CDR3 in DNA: TGTGCCAGCAGCTTAGCAAGGGGCGGGCGGGGCGACCCCTACGAGCAGTACTTC. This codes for CASSLARGGRGDPYEQYF.